Below are 21 T cell receptor beta chains sequenced from a single sample in a study of blood T cell repertoires in COVID-19. Only in-frame clones appear in the TCRdb table, and some are missing; sequencing was by immunoSEQ multiplex PCR. The sample has roughly 150,000 clones; 83% are singletons. The material sequenced was peripheral blood. The receptors were sampled from an elderly woman with acute or convalescent COVID-19.

CDR3 DNA: TGTGCCAGCAGTTCATCAGGGGGCATGGCTTTCTTT. This codes for CASSSSGGMAFF. This chain connects TRBV6-5 to TRBJ1-1; 8 nucleotides align to TRBD1. The germline gives CDR1 MNHEY, CDR2 SVGAGI. CDR3 length: 12 amino acids. Trimming at V came to 4 bases and at J to 11 bases, leaving 6 bases not matched to a gene.

The CDR3 sequence: CASSVVGPGETGELFF. CDR3 in DNA: TGTGCCAGCAGCGTAGTCGGCCCGGGGGAGACCGGGGAGCTGTTTTTT. The chain employs TRBV9 and TRBJ2-2, with D perhaps matching TRBD2 (6 bases). This CDR3 has 16 residues. Germline CDR1 SGDLS, CDR2 YYNGEE. Trimming pared 0 bases from V and 5 bases from J, leaving 14 bases between.

V and J are TRBV6-5 and TRBJ1-6; TRBD1 matches 7 bases. Germline V gene data show CDR1 as MNHEY and CDR2 as SVGAGI. With V trimmed by 6 bases and J by 10 bases, 12 bases remained unmatched. This CDR3 is 15 amino acids long. The CDR3: CASRQGRQGRSPLHF. The DNA for the CDR3 is TGTGCCAGCAGACAAGGCCGACAGGGAAGATCACCCCTCCACTTT.

The chain joins TRBV10-3 to TRBJ1-5; no definite D call. The V gene lost 2 bases and the J gene lost 5 bases, with 10 bases spanning the gap. The CDR3 loop spans 14 amino acids. Per the germline V gene, CDR1 is ENHRY and CDR2 is SYGVKD. Written as DNA, the CDR3 is TGTGCCATCAGTGAGACGAGGGCGGATCAGCCCCAGCATTTT. Protein: CAISETRADQPQHF.

The J gene is TRBJ2-7, the V gene TRBV3-1 (or the pseudogene TRBV3-2), with D hard to call. CDR3 length: 14 amino acids. V was clipped by 3 bases and J by 3 bases, with 12 bases between them. Germline V gene data show CDR1 as LGHDT and CDR2 as YNNKEL (reference sequence). The CDR3 here is CASSQVLEDYEQYF. CDR3 nucleotide sequence: TGTGCCAGCAGCCAGGTATTAGAAGACTACGAGCAGTACTTC.

V is TRBV11-3 and J is TRBJ2-3; 9 positions agree with TRBD2. This CDR3 is 19 amino acids long. Germline V gene sequence: CDR1 SGHNT, CDR2 YENEEA. The ends lost 5 bases at V and 4 bases at J; junction bases unmatched: 19. CDR3 sequence (DNA): TGTGCCAGCAGCCCACCGGGACTAGCTGCGGGCCATCGGGCAGATACGCAGTATTTT. This gives the protein CASSPPGLAAGHRADTQYF. Using reference TRBV11-3 and TRBJ2-3 for the parts outside the CDR3, the full variable domain is EAGVVQSPRYKIIEKKQPVAFWCNPISGHNTLYWYLQNLGQGPELLIRYENEEAVDDSQLPKDRFSAERLKGVDSTLKIQPAELGDSAVYLCASSPPGLAAGHRADTQYFGPGTRLTVL.

The V gene is TRBV7-9, the J gene TRBJ2-7, with 14 bases lining up with TRBD2. V shed 5 bases and J 5 bases; nucleotides not matched to a gene: 11. The CDR3 totals 17 residues. Germline CDR1 SEHNR, CDR2 FQNEAQ (reference sequence). The CDR3 DNA reads as TGTGCCAGCAGCCCCGGGACTAGCGGGAGTAATTTCGACGAGCAGTACTTC. The encoded protein is CASSPGTSGSNFDEQYF.

About this clone itself: This specimen includes other DNA sequences encoding the same CDR3. V usage is TRBV5-6 and J usage is TRBJ2-5; no clear D. In germline, CDR1 is SGHDT, CDR2 YYEEEE. The CDR3 consists of 13 residues. Trimming removed 0 bases from V and 5 bases from J, with 8 bases in between. The CDR3 sequence: CASSLGQRETQYF. CDR3 nucleotides: TGTGCCAGCAGCTTGGGCCAGAGGGAGACCCAGTACTTC.

The chain combines TRBV6-1 with TRBJ2-7, with a possible D match to TRBD2 (7 bases). The germline V and J ends were trimmed by 8 bases and 7 bases, with 18 bases remaining between them. CDR1 is MNHNS, CDR2 SASEGT, per germline. This CDR3 is built from 13 residues. The CDR3 DNA follows: TGTGCCAGCCGGAGGGAGGGGGTGAGTGAGCAGTACTTC. Protein sequence: CASRREGVSEQYF.

This clone was seen only once. The chain uses TRBV3-1 (or the pseudogene TRBV3-2) and TRBJ1-6; D unclear. Trimming pared 0 bases from V and 8 bases from J, leaving 14 bases between. The CDR3 loop spans 16 amino acids. Looked up from germline, CDR1 is LGHDT and CDR2 is YNNKEL (reference sequence). CDR3 in DNA: TGTGCCAGCAGCCAAGATTTTCGGGGTATCTATTCACCCCTCCACTTT. The encoded protein is CASSQDFRGIYSPLHF.

This chain joins TRBV7-3 and TRBJ2-3; D is perhaps TRBD1 (6 bases). Germline CDR1 SGHTA, CDR2 FQGTGA. V lost 2 bases and J lost 6, with 9 bases in between. The CDR3 sequence is 13 residues long. Written as DNA, the CDR3 is TGTGCCAGCAGCTTAGTGGGGGCGGATACGCAGTATTTT. It encodes CASSLVGADTQYF. The full variable domain, with the rest looked up from reference TRBV7-3 and TRBJ2-3, is GAGVSQTPSNKVTEKGKYVELRCDPISGHTALYWYRQSLGQGPEFLIYFQGTGAADDSGLPNDRFFAVRPEGSVSTLKIQRTERGDSAVYLCASSLVGADTQYFGPGTRLTVL.

The rearrangement links TRBV19 to TRBJ2-1, with D possibly TRBD1 on 5 matching bases. CDR1 LNHDA and CDR2 SQIVND come from the germline V gene (reference sequence). The CDR3 sequence is 14 residues long. V lost 0 bases and J lost 2, with 5 bases in between. This CDR3 is CASSIDRAYNEQFF. DNA of the CDR3: TGTGCCAGTAGTATAGACAGGGCCTACAATGAGCAGTTCTTC.

The V and J genes are TRBV19 and TRBJ2-1, with TRBD1 identical over 7 bases. V dropped 5 bases and J dropped 6; count of bases not matched to a gene: 7. The CDR3 covers 14 residues. Germline V gives CDR1 LNHDA, CDR2 SQIVND (reference sequence). The CDR3 coding sequence is TGTGCCAGTAGTCCGACCCGGGACAGCAATGAGCAGTTCTTC. Amino acid sequence: CASSPTRDSNEQFF.

This chain uses TRBV27 with TRBJ2-1, with TRBD1 as a possible D gene (6 bases). Germline V gene data show CDR1 as MNHEY and CDR2 as SMNVEV (reference sequence). CDR3 length: 16 residues. V was shortened by 3 bases and J by 6 bases, with 18 bases between the two germline ends. CDR3 bases: TGTGCCAGCAGTTTTCTGAAGGGGGAGTTTGGCAATGAGCAGTTCTTC. Translating gives CASSFLKGEFGNEQFF.

The chain links TRBV5-6 to TRBJ2-7; D not certain. The length of the CDR3 is 11 residues. The germline V gene has CDR1 SGHDT and CDR2 YYEEEE. Trimming stripped 2 bases from V and 4 bases from J, with 4 bases between. The CDR3 reads CASSFGYEQYF. The CDR3 DNA sequence: TGTGCCAGCAGCTTCGGTTACGAGCAGTACTTC.

As for this clone: Because the CDR3's place on the DNA is in doubt, the DNA is left out and the CDR3 is given as listed by TCRdb. The V and J genes are TRBV20-1 and TRBJ1-4; the D call in the table, TRBD1, was not verified against the DNA. The V gene's germline CDR1 is DFQATT and CDR2 SNEGSKA (reference sequence). The CDR3 region is 14 residues in length, termini included. CDR3 amino acids: CSASAGTGVKNCFF.

V and J are TRBV19 and TRBJ2-7; a weak D match, TRBD1 (6 bases). The CDR3 spans 14 residues. The germline V and J ends were trimmed by 4 bases and 1 base, with 11 bases remaining between them. The germline V gene has CDR1 LNHDA and CDR2 SQIVND (reference sequence). The CDR3 bases are TGTGCCAGTAGTACGGACAGCATTTCCTACGAGCAGTACTTC. Protein product: CASSTDSISYEQYF.

The rearrangement uses TRBV7-9 and TRBJ2-1; no clear D gene. Trimming left V 1 base short and J 9 bases short, with 16 bases between. CDR3 length: 15 amino acids. Germline V gene data show CDR1 as SEHNR and CDR2 as FQNEAQ (reference sequence). CDR3 DNA: TGTGCCAGCAGCTTAGAGGTTCGAGGAGTCGGTGAGCAGTTCTTC. Translation gives CASSLEVRGVGEQFF.

CDR3 sequence (DNA): TGTGCCAGCAGCTCCCAGACTATCACCGGGGAGCTGTTTTTT. This gives the protein CASSSQTITGELFF. V and J are TRBV7-2 and TRBJ2-2; possibly TRBD2 for D (5 bases). This CDR3 contains 14 residues. Per germline, CDR1 SGHTA and CDR2 FQGNSA. V was clipped by 4 bases and J by 4 bases, with 10 bases between them.

This clone has a handful of counts. In the same sample, other DNA sequences code for this CDR3. This rearrangement joins TRBV7-2 to TRBJ1-5, with 7 bases matching TRBD1. CDR3 length: 14 residues. The V and J ends lost 4 bases and 2 bases, in that order; junction bases with no gene match: 2. Germline V gene lookup returns CDR1 SGHTA and CDR2 FQGNSA. CDR3: CASSSTGGNQPQHF. The DNA of the CDR3 is TGTGCCAGCAGCTCAACAGGGGGCAATCAGCCCCAGCATTTT. Full variable domain (remainder filled in from reference TRBV7-2 and TRBJ1-5): GAGVSQSPSNKVTEKGKDVELRCDPISGHTALYWYRQSLGQGLEFLIYFQGNSAPDKSGLPSDRFSAERTGGSVSTLTIQRTQQEDSAVYLCASSSTGGNQPQHFGDGTRLSIL.

The chain uses TRBV5-5 and TRBJ1-1, with 7 bases lining up with TRBD1. Germline lookup yields CDR1 SGHKS and CDR2 YYEKEE (reference sequence). The CDR3 is made up of 13 amino acids. V lost 5 bases to trimming and J lost 11 bases; unmatched junction nucleotides: 12. As DNA, the CDR3 is TGTGCCAGCAGTTTTGATCCGACAGGGAGGGCTTTCTTT. This codes for CASSFDPTGRAFF.